These T cell receptor beta chains were read from a single sample in a study of chemoradiotherapy in HPV16-positive cancers. Sequenced by immunoSEQ multiplex PCR; TCRdb stores in-frame clones only, minus some. The repertoire holds roughly 14,000 clones, approximately 90% seen once, with around 2.9% in the top ten. Sequenced material: blood, taken from a patient who underwent chemoradiotherapy. These receptors came from a human donor with HPV-associated anogenital cancer. Both conserved end residues are part of each CDR3. The order of the fields is clone size, V gene, J gene, D gene, CDR3 DNA, CDR3 protein. D genes are given only for firm matches. Clone size is stated in some rows and not others, as once, few, many or a class when expanded.

>-|TRBV10-3|TRBJ1-5|-
TGTGCCATCAGTACCGGGGACATCCAGCCCCAGCATTTT
CAISTGDIQPQHF
>-|TRBV18|TRBJ2-1|TRBD1
TGTGCCAGCTCACCACCGGCCGGACAGGGCCCCATCAATGAGCAGTTCTTC
CASSPPAGQGPINEQFF
>once|TRBV5-4|TRBJ2-3|TRBD2
TGTGCCAGCAGCTTGAATAGCGGGGGCTCCACAGATACGCAGTATTTT
CASSLNSGGSTDTQYF
>-|TRBV5-1|TRBJ2-2|-
TGCGCCAGCAGCCGAGGGGTCGGGGGCCCGGACACCGGGGAGCTGTTTTTT
CASSRGVGGPDTGELFF
>-|TRBV4-3|TRBJ2-1|-
TGCGCCAGCAGCCAAGAGGAATACAATGAGCAGTTCTTC
CASSQEEYNEQFF
>-|TRBV7-9|TRBJ2-5|-
TGTGCCAGCAGCTTAGGGGGGGTTGAGACCCAGTACTTC
CASSLGGVETQYF
>-|TRBV7-2|TRBJ2-7|-
TGTGCCAGCAGCCTCGTGGGCTACGAGCAGTACTTC
CASSLVGYEQYF
>-|TRBV6-1|TRBJ1-4|-
TGTGCCAGCAACTGGGAGGGAAAACTGTTTTTT
CASNWEGKLFF
>-|TRBV19|TRBJ1-2|TRBD1
TGTGCCAGTAGTATAGCTGGCAGGGGGAGCTACACCTTC
CASSIAGRGSYTF
>-|TRBV6-5|TRBJ2-1|TRBD2
TGTGCCAGCAGGACTCACCTAGCGGGGGGTGGGCAGTTCTTC
CASRTHLAGGGQFF
>-|TRBV18|TRBJ2-6|-
TGTGCCAGCTCAGAACAGGTGGGAGGTCCCTCTGGGGCCAACGTCCTGACTTTC
CASSEQVGGPSGANVLTF
>-|TRBV7-6|TRBJ2-1|TRBD2
TGTGCCAGCAGCTGGATAGCGGGGGACAATGAGCAGTTCTTC
CASSWIAGDNEQFF
>-|TRBV30|TRBJ1-5|-
TGTGCCTGGACCCGGGCCCCGGGACTTAAAAATCAGCCCCAGCATTTT
CAWTRAPGLKNQPQHF
>-|TRBV9|TRBJ1-2|-
TGTGCCAGCAGCGTAGCTGGGACGGCCAACTATGGCTACACCTTC
CASSVAGTANYGYTF
>-|TRBV5-4|TRBJ1-2|-
TGTGCCAGCAACACGTGGGGGGCGGAGAGTGGCTACACCTTC
CASNTWGAESGYTF
>-|TRBV15|TRBJ2-7|-
TGTGCCACCAGCCCAGAGGGGGGTGCGGCCTACGAGCAGTACTTC
CATSPEGGAAYEQYF
>-|TRBV4-2|TRBJ2-2|TRBD2
TGTGCCAGCAGCCAAGGGTTAGCGGGGGTTAGCGGGGAGCTGTTTTTT
CASSQGLAGVSGELFF
>-|TRBV6-1|TRBJ1-2|-
TGTGCCAGCAGTCTGGGAGAGAACTATGGCTACACCTTC
CASSLGENYGYTF
>-|TRBV6-6|TRBJ2-3|TRBD2
TGTGCCAGCACCGACCGGGACTACCGGGGGGATACGCAGTATTTT
CASTDRDYRGDTQYF
>-|TRBV6-6|TRBJ2-7|-
TGTGCCAGCAGTTCCCCTGTTTACGAGCAGTACTTC
CASSSPVYEQYF
>-|TRBV7-2|TRBJ2-5|-
TGTGCCAGCAGCCATGTAGGGGGGGAGACCCAGTACTTC
CASSHVGGETQYF
>-|TRBV6-5|TRBJ1-5|TRBD1
TGTGCCAGCAGCCTAACAGGGGTCTATCAGCCCCAGCATTTT
CASSLTGVYQPQHF
>-|TRBV5-1|TRBJ2-7|-
TGCGCCAGCAGCTTGCCGTCGTCCTACGAGCAGTACTTC
CASSLPSSYEQYF
>-|TRBV7-8|TRBJ2-7|-
TGTGCCAGCAGCTTACTCCAGGGCCGATACGAGCAGTACTTC
CASSLLQGRYEQYF
>-|TRBV19|TRBJ1-6|-
TGTGCCAGTAGTATAGATTGGCAGGGCCGATCACCCCTCCACTTT
CASSIDWQGRSPLHF
>-|TRBV19|TRBJ2-7|TRBD2
TGTGCCACTACCAGTACTTATAGCGGGGGCCGACCCTACGAGCAGTACTTC
CATTSTYSGGRPYEQYF
>-|TRBV7-2|TRBJ1-3|-
TGTGCCAGCAGCTTTGGGGGAGGCCCTGGAAACACCATATATTTT
CASSFGGGPGNTIYF
>few|TRBV4-1|TRBJ1-6|-
TGCGCCAGCAGCCAAGAGGGGGGGCCCCTCCACTTT
CASSQEGGPLHF
>-|TRBV30|TRBJ1-2|-
TGTGCCTGGATTGAGGCTAACTATGGCTACACCTTC
CAWIEANYGYTF
>-|TRBV19|TRBJ2-3|-
TGTGCCAGTAGTCTGCCGGCAGATACGCAGTATTTT
CASSLPADTQYF
>-|TRBV4-3|TRBJ2-7|-
TGCGCCAGCAGCCAAGCGGCAGCGAGCTCCTACGAGCAGTACTTC
CASSQAAASSYEQYF
>-|TRBV5-4|TRBJ1-2|-
TGTGCCAGCAGCTTGTACCGGCCCGTCTATGGCTACACCTTC
CASSLYRPVYGYTF
>-|TRBV21-1|TRBJ1-1|-
TGTGCCAGCAGCAAAGGGAGAGAACAGGGGACTACCTTGAACACTGAAGCTTTCTTT
CASSKGREQGTTLNTEAFF
>-|TRBV27|TRBJ2-5|TRBD1
TGTGCCAGCAGTTTAGGGACAGGGGCCCAAGAGACCCAGTACTTC
CASSLGTGAQETQYF
>-|TRBV5-1|TRBJ1-3|-
TGCGCCAGCAGTTTAAGCAACTCTGGAAACACCATATATTTT
CASSLSNSGNTIYF
>-|TRBV5-1|TRBJ1-2|-
TGCGCCAGCAGCCCGTCAGGACCGCCTAACTATGGCTACACCTTC
CASSPSGPPNYGYTF
>-|TRBV30|TRBJ2-7|TRBD1
TGTGCCTGGAGGGGGACAGGGAGCGACGAGCAGTACTTC
CAWRGTGSDEQYF
>few|TRBV7-9|TRBJ1-3|-
TGTGCCAGCAGCCCCACCAGGACCGTTCTCGGAAACACCATATATTTT
CASSPTRTVLGNTIYF
>-|TRBV9|TRBJ1-4|-
TGTGCCAGCAGCGTTCGGGGGACTGATGAAAAACTGTTTTTT
CASSVRGTDEKLFF
>-|TRBV6-1|TRBJ2-1|TRBD2
TGTGCCAGCAGTGTTTTCGCGGGGGGGGCCTCCTACAATGAGCAGTTCTTC
CASSVFAGGASYNEQFF
>-|TRBV5-7|TRBJ1-2|TRBD1
TGTGCCAGCAGCCCACCCGACAGGGGGCTAAACTATGGCTACACCTTC
CASSPPDRGLNYGYTF
>few|TRBV6-5|TRBJ1-5|-
TGTGCCAGCAGAACGAATAGCAATCAGCCCCAGCATTTT
CASRTNSNQPQHF
>-|TRBV5-4|TRBJ1-1|TRBD1
TGTGCCAGCAGCTTCGGACAGGGGTACACTGAAGCTTTCTTT
CASSFGQGYTEAFF
>-|TRBV5-1|TRBJ2-5|TRBD2
TGCGCCAGCAGCAGAACTAGCGGGGGAGGAGAGACCCAGTACTTC
CASSRTSGGGETQYF
>-|TRBV27|TRBJ2-6|-
TGTGCCAGCAGTTTTAGATACTCTGGGGCCAACGTCCTGACTTTC
CASSFRYSGANVLTF
>-|TRBV9|TRBJ1-5|-
TGTGCCAGCAGCGTAGGGCAGGCGGGTCAGCCCCAGCATTTT
CASSVGQAGQPQHF
>-|TRBV4-1|TRBJ1-6|-
TGCGCCAGCAGCCAAGGACCGCAATGGGGAAGGAATAATTCACCCCTCCACTTT
CASSQGPQWGRNNSPLHF
>-|TRBV4-1|TRBJ2-5|-
TGCGCCAGCAGCCAAGATTCTGCTAGCCGGGGGGAGACCCAGTACTTC
CASSQDSASRGETQYF
>-|TRBV6-1|TRBJ2-7|TRBD1
TGTGCCAGCGAACCGAGGACAGGGGGTAACGAGCAGTACTTC
CASEPRTGGNEQYF
>-|TRBV27|TRBJ1-3|-
TGTGCCAGCAGTTCGGGCTCTGGAAACACCATATATTTT
CASSSGSGNTIYF
>-|TRBV4-1|TRBJ1-1|-
TGCGCCAGCAGCCAAGTGGGCGGAGGGCCTGAAGCTTTCTTT
CASSQVGGGPEAFF
>-|TRBV9|TRBJ2-1|TRBD1
TGTGCCAGCAGCGCGGGACAGAGGAATGAGCAGTTCTTC
CASSAGQRNEQFF
>-|TRBV2|TRBJ1-4|-
TGTGCCAGCAGTGATCAGGGGCCGGGATTCGATGAAAAACTGTTTTTT
CASSDQGPGFDEKLFF
>-|TRBV15|TRBJ1-5|-
TGTGCCACCAGCAGAGATCGAGGTCAGCCCCAGCATTTT
CATSRDRGQPQHF
>-|TRBV2|TRBJ1-2|TRBD1
TGTGCCAGCATGGAGACAGGGCGCCATCAACTAGGCTACACCTTC
CASMETGRHQLGYTF
>-|TRBV4-3|TRBJ1-2|TRBD1
TGCGCCAGCAGCCAAGGGGACAGGGGATCCTATGGCTACACCTTC
CASSQGDRGSYGYTF
>-|TRBV6-6|TRBJ2-3|TRBD2
TGTGCCAGCAGTTACACCCTAGCGGGGGGCACAGATACGCAGTATTTT
CASSYTLAGGTDTQYF
>-|TRBV7-2|TRBJ2-7|-
TGTGCCAGCAGCGCCACACACTTTTACGAGCAGTACTTC
CASSATHFYEQYF
>-|TRBV5-1|TRBJ2-2|TRBD2
TGCGCCAGCAGCAAGATTGGCGGGGGGGGAGCCGGGGAGCTGTTTTTT
CASSKIGGGGAGELFF
>-|TRBV19|TRBJ1-1|-
TGTGCCAGTAGTTTAGACCTAAACACTGAAGCTTTCTTT
CASSLDLNTEAFF